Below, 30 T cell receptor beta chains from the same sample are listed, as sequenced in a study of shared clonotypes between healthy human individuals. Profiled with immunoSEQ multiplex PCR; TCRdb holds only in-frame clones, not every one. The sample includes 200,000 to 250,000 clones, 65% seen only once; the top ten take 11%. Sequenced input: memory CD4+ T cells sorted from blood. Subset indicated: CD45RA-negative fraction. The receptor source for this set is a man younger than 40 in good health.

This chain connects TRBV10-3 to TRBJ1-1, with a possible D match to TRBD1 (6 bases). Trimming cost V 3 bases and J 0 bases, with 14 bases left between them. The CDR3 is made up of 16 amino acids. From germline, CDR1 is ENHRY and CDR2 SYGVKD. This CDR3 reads CAISDREQGLNTEAFF. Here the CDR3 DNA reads TGTGCCATCAGTGACAGAGAACAGGGACTGAACACTGAAGCTTTCTTT.

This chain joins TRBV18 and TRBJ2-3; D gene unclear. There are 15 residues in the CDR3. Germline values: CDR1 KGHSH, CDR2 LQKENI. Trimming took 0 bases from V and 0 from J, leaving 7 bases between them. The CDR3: CASSPPTQSTDTQYF. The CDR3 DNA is TGTGCCAGCTCACCACCGACCCAGAGCACAGATACGCAGTATTTT. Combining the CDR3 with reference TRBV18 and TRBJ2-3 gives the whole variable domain NAGVMQNPRHLVRRRGQEARLRCSPMKGHSHVYWYRQLPEEGLKFMVYLQKENIIDESGMPKERFSAEFPKEGPSILRIQQVVRGDSAAYFCASSPPTQSTDTQYFGPGTRLTVL.

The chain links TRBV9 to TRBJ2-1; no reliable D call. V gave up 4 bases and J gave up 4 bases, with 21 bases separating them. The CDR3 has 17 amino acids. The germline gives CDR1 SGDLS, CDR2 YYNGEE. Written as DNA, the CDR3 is TGTGCCAGCAGCCCCCCGGGCGCCTCACGGCTGTACAATGAGCAGTTCTTC. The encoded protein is CASSPPGASRLYNEQFF. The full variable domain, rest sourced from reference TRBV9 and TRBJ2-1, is DSGVTQTPKHLITATGQRVTLRCSPRSGDLSVYWYQQSLDQGLQFLIQYYNGEERAKGNILERFSAQQFPDLHSELNLSSLELGDSALYFCASSPPGASRLYNEQFFGPGTRLTVL.

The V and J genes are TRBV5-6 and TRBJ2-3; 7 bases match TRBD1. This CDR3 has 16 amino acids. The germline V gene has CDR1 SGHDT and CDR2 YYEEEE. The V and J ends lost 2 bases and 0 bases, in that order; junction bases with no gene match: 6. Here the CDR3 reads CASSLQGPGSTDTQYF. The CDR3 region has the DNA TGTGCCAGCAGCTTACAGGGGCCCGGGAGCACAGATACGCAGTATTTT.

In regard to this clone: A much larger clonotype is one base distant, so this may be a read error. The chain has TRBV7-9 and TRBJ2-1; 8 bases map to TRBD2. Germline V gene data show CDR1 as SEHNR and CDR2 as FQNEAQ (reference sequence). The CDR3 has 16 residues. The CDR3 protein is CASSLSLAGSHNEQFF. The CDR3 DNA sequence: TGTGCCAGCAGCTTAAGCCTAGCGGGCTCCCACAATGAGCAGTTCTTC.

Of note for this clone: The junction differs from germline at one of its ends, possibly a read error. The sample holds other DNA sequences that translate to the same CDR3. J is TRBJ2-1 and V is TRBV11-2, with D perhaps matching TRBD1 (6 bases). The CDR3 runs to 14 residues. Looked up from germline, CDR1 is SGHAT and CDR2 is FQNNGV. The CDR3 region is CASSHQSARGKQFF. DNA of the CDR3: TGCGCCAGCAGCCATCAATCCGCGAGGGGGAAGCAGTTCTTC.

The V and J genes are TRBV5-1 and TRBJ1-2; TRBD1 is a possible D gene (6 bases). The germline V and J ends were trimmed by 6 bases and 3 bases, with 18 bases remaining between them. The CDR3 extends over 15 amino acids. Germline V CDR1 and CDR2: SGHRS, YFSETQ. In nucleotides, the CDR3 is TGCGCCAGCAACCCCGGGACATATTCGGACTATGGCTACACCTTC. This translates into CASNPGTYSDYGYTF.

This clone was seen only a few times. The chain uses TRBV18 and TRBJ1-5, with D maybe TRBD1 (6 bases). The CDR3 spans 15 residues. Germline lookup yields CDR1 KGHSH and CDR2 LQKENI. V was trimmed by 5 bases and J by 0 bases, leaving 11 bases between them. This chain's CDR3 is CASSLHRDSNQPQHF. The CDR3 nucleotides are TGTGCCAGCTCATTACACAGGGATAGCAATCAGCCCCAGCATTTT.

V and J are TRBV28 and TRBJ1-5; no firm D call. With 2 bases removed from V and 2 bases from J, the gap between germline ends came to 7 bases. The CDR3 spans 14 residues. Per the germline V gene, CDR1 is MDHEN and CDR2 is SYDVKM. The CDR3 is CASSLVAGNQPQHF. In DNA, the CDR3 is TGTGCCAGCAGTTTAGTCGCGGGCAATCAGCCCCAGCATTTT.

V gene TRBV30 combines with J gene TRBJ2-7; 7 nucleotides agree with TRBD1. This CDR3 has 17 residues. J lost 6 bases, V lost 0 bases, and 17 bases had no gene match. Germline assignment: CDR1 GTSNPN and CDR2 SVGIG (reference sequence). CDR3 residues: CAWSVRGSTGFVREQYF. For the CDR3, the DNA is TGTGCCTGGAGTGTCCGTGGTTCGACAGGGTTTGTTCGCGAGCAGTACTTC. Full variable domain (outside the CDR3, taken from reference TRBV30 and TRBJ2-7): SQTIHQWPATLVQPVGSPLSLECTVEGTSNPNLYWYRQAAGRGLQLLFYSVGIGQISSEVPQNLSASRPQDRQFILSSKKLLLSDSGFYLCAWSVRGSTGFVREQYFGPGTRLTVT.

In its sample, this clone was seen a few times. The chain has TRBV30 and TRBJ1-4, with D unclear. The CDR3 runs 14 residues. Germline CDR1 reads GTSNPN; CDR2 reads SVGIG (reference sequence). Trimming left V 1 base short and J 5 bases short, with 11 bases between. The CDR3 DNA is TGTGCCTGGAGTGAGGGCGTGAGGAATGAAAAACTGTTTTTT. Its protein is CAWSEGVRNEKLFF.

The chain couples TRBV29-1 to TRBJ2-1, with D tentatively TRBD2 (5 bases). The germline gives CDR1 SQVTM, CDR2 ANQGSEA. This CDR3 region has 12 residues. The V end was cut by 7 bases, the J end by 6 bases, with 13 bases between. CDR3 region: CSAIPTSNEQFF. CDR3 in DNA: TGCAGCGCCATTCCTACTAGCAATGAGCAGTTCTTC.

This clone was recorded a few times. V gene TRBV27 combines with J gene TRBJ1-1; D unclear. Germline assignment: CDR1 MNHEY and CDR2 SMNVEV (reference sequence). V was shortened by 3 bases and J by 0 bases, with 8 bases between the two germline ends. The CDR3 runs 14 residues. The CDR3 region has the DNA TGTGCCAGCAGTTTGCAGACCATGAACACTGAAGCTTTCTTT. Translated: CASSLQTMNTEAFF.

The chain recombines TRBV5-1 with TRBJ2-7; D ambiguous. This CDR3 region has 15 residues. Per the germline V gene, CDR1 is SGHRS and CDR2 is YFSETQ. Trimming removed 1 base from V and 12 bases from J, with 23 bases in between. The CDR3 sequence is CASSLSAERAYESYF. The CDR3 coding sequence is TGCGCCAGCAGCTTGAGCGCCGAACGTGCCTACGAGTCGTACTTC. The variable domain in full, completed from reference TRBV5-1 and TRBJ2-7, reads KAGVTQTPRYLIKTRGQQVTLSCSPISGHRSVSWYQQTPGQGLQFLFEYFSETQRNKGNFPGRFSGRQFSNSRSEMNVSTLELGDSALYLCASSLSAERAYESYFGPGTRLTVT.

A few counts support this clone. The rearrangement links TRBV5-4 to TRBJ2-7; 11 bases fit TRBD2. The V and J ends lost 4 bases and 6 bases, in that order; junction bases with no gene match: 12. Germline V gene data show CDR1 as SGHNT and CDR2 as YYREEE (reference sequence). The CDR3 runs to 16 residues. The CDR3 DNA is TGTGCCAGCAGCCCGCTGACTAGCGGGATATTCTCCGAGCAGTACTTC. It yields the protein CASSPLTSGIFSEQYF.

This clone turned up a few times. The chain's CDR3 is CASSERDRLGQPQHF. The CDR3 DNA reads TGTGCCAGCAGTGAAAGGGACAGGCTTGGACAGCCCCAGCATTTT. The V call is TRBV6-1, the J call TRBJ1-5; 8 bases line up with TRBD1. This CDR3 contains 15 residues. Germline CDR1 is MNHNS and CDR2 is SASEGT. The V and J ends lost 2 bases and 7 bases, in that order; junction bases with no gene match: 7.

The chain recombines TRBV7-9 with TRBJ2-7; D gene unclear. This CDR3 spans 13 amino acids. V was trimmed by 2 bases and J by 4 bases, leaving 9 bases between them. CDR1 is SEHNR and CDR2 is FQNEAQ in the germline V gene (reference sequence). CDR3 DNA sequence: TGTGCCAGCAGCTTACCCGACCGGTACGAGCAGTACTTC. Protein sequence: CASSLPDRYEQYF.

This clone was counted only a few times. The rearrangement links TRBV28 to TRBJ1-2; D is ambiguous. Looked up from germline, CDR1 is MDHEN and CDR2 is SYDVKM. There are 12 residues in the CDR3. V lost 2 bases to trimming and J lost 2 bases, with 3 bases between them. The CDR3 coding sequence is TGTGCCAGCAGTTTAGAGAACTATGGCTACACCTTC. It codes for CASSLENYGYTF.

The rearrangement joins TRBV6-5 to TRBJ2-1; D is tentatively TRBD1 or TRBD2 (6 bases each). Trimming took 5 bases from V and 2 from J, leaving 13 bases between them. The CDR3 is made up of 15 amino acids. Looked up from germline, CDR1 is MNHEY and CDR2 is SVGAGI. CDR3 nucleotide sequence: TGTGCCAGCAGTGGAACTAGGGGGGCCTACAATGAGCAGTTCTTC. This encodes CASSGTRGAYNEQFF.

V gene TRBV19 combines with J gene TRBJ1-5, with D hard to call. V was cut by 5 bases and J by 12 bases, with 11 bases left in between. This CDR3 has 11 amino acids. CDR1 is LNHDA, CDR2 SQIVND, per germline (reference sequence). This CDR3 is CASSRENHQHF. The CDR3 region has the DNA TGTGCCAGTAGTCGTGAGAACCACCAGCATTTT.

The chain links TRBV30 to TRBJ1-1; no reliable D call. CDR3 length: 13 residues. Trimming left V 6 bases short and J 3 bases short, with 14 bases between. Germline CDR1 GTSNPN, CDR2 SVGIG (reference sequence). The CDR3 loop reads CACRGDGHTEAFF. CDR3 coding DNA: TGTGCCTGTAGAGGAGACGGGCACACTGAAGCTTTCTTT.

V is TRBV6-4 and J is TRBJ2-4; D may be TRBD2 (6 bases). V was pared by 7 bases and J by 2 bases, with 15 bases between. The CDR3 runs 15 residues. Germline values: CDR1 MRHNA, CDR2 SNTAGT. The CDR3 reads CASTGVGETKNIQYF. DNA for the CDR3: TGTGCCAGCACGGGGGTAGGGGAGACCAAAAACATTCAGTACTTC.

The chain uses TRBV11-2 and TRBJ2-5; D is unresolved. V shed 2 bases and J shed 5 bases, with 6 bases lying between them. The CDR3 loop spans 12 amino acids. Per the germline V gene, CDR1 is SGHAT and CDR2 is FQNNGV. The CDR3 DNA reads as TGTGCCAGCAGCTTAAACAGCGAGACCCAGTACTTC. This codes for CASSLNSETQYF.

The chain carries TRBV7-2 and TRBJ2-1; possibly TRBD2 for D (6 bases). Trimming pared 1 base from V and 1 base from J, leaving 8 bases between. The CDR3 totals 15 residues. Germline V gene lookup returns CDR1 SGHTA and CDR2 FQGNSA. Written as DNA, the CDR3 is TGTGCCAGCAGCTTAGGGGGGGTATCCTACAATGAGCAGTTCTTC. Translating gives CASSLGGVSYNEQFF.

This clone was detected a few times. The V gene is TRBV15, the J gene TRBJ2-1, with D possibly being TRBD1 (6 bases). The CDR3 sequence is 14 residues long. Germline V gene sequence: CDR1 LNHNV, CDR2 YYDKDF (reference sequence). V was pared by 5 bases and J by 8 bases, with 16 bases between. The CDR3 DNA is TGTGCCACCAGCTTAGGGGGAGACTCCGATGAGCAGTTCTTC. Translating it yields CATSLGGDSDEQFF.

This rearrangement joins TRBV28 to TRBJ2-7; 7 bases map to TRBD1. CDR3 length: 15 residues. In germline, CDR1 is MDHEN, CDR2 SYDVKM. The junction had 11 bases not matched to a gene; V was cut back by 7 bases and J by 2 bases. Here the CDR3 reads CASKNRGQVAYEQYF. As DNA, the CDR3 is TGTGCCAGCAAAAATAGGGGGCAGGTCGCCTACGAGCAGTACTTC.

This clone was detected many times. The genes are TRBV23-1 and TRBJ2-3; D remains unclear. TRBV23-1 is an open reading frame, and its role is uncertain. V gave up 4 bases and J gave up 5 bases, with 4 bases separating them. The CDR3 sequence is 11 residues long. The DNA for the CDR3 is TGCGCCAGCAGTCTTCAAGATACGCAGTATTTT. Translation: CASSLQDTQYF.

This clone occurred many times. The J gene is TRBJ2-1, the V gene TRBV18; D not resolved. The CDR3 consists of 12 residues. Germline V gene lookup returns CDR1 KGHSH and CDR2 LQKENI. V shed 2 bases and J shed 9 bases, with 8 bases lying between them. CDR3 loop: CASSPRVGEQFF. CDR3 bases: TGTGCCAGCTCACCAAGAGTCGGTGAGCAGTTCTTC.

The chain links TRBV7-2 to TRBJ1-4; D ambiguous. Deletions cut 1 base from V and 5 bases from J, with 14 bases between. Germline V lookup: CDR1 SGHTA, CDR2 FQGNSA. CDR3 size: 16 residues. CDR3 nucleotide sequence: TGTGCCAGCAGCTTAGGACCCAAGGGAGAGAATGAAAAACTGTTTTTT. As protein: CASSLGPKGENEKLFF.

The CDR3 loop is CASSQDPAMNTEAFF. The CDR3 DNA follows: TGCGCCAGCAGCCAAGATCCTGCAATGAACACTGAAGCTTTCTTT. The chain combines TRBV4-1 with TRBJ1-1; no firm D call. Germline V lookup: CDR1 MGHRA, CDR2 YSYEKL. The CDR3 contains 15 residues. V lost 0 bases and J lost 0, with 8 bases in between.